One and the same sample provided the 24 T cell receptor beta chains below, sequenced in a study of T cells after yellow fever vaccination (dated by TCRdb to the late 2010s). The sample's treatment or condition label is to be understood as: live attenuated yellow fever vaccine strain. The library was built by means of 5' RACE. This sample was sequenced with an Illumina HiSeq 2500. TCRdb redid the processing of the public reads, applying fastp at Q25 and MiXCR, and retained in-frame beta chains. Each CDR3 protein gets just one entry, which takes the most common genes and DNA from the rows behind it. The table for this sample lists approximately 510,000 distinct CDR3 sequences; about a fifth of them were counted only once. 15% to 20% of the sample is taken by the ten largest. Sequenced here: PBMCs, sampled less than 25 days after the first yellow fever vaccination. All receptors come from a man between 18 and 29 years old who received the YFV17D yellow fever vaccine.

Details on this clonotype: One junction end does not reproduce the germline sequence, and a read error may be involved. The chain joins TRBV7-3 to TRBJ2-3, with TRBD2 matching over 8 bases. Germline V gives CDR1 SGHTA, CDR2 FQGTGA. CDR3 length: 18 residues. The CDR3 region has the DNA TGTGTCAGCAGCCCCTCGGGCGGGGGGACTACTAGCACAGATACGCAGTATTTT. Residues: CVSSPSGGGTTSTDTQYF.

V is TRBV6-5 and J is TRBJ2-1; 8 nucleotides agree with TRBD2. The length of the CDR3 is 14 residues. J was trimmed by 14 bases and V by 1 base; bases with no gene match: 10. CDR1 and CDR2 from the germline V gene are MNHEY and SVGAGI. The CDR3 loop reads CASSYWSERGYKFF. CDR3 nucleotide sequence: TGTGCCAGCAGTTACTGGTCGGAGCGGGGGTACAAGTTCTTC.

The rearrangement uses TRBV5-1 and TRBJ1-6; no reliable D call. V shed 4 bases and J shed 6 bases, with 23 bases lying between them. This CDR3 region has 18 residues. Germline CDR1 reads SGHRS; CDR2 reads YFSETQ. CDR3: CASSNGDRPVSSNSPLHF. As DNA, the CDR3 is TGCGCCAGCAGCAACGGAGACCGCCCCGTTTCTAGTAATTCACCCCTCCACTTT.

This chain links TRBV4-2 with TRBJ1-2; no clear D gene. CDR3 length: 16 residues. The V end was cut by 3 bases, the J end by 5 bases, with 19 bases between. Per germline, CDR1 LGHNA and CDR2 YNFKEQ. In DNA form, the CDR3 reads TGTGCCAGCAGCCAGATTCAAAGGCCCCCAGTTTATGGCTACACCTTC. This codes for CASSQIQRPPVYGYTF.

This clonotype appeared a few times. V gene TRBV6-5 combines with J gene TRBJ2-2; 10 bases are a match to TRBD2. This CDR3 contains 16 residues. V shed 1 base and J 9 bases; nucleotides not matched to a gene: 8. Germline CDR1 MNHEY, CDR2 SVGAGI. As DNA, the CDR3 is TGTGCCAGCAGTTACTTAATAGCGGGGGGTGTTCGGGAGCTGTTTTTT. Translation gives CASSYLIAGGVRELFF.

V usage is TRBV5-1 and J usage is TRBJ2-1; the match to TRBD2 covers 8 bases. CDR3 length: 17 amino acids. The germline CDR1 and CDR2 sequences are SGHRS and YFSETQ. The ends lost 2 bases at V and 2 bases at J; junction bases unmatched: 9. The CDR3 DNA reads TGCGCCAGCAGCTTTCGTCGGGCTAGCGGGCCCTACAATGAGCAGTTCTTC. This gives the protein CASSFRRASGPYNEQFF. The complete variable domain, with remaining parts taken from reference TRBV5-1 and TRBJ2-1, reads KAGVTQTPRYLIKTRGQQVTLSCSPISGHRSVSWYQQTPGQGLQFLFEYFSETQRNKGNFPGRFSGRQFSNSRSEMNVSTLELGDSALYLCASSFRRASGPYNEQFFGPGTRLTVL.

The CDR3 sequence: CATSEPSGLAGGTDTQYF. The CDR3 DNA reads as TGTGCCACCAGTGAACCTTCGGGGCTAGCGGGGGGGACAGATACGCAGTATTTT. The V gene is TRBV24-1, the J gene TRBJ2-3, with TRBD2 matching 12 bases. V lost 4 bases and J lost 3; bases outside the gene matches: 10. The CDR3 contains 18 residues. Germline V gene sequence: CDR1 KGHDR, CDR2 SFDVKD.

This clonotype ranks as medium-sized. The chain joins TRBV9 to TRBJ2-1; the D gene could be TRBD1 or TRBD2 (7 bases each). V was trimmed by 4 bases and J by 3 bases, leaving 17 bases between them. Germline CDR1 is SGDLS and CDR2 is YYNGEE. This CDR3 is 16 amino acids long. The CDR3 reads CASSPGEGALYNEQFF. The CDR3 DNA follows: TGTGCCAGCAGCCCGGGGGAGGGGGCTCTCTACAATGAGCAGTTCTTC.

The rearrangement links TRBV7-7 to TRBJ2-1; possibly TRBD2 for D (7 bases). V dropped 5 bases and J dropped 9 bases, with 14 bases sitting between them. The CDR3 has 13 amino acids. Germline-derived CDR1 and CDR2 are SSHAT and FNYEAQ (reference sequence). Here the CDR3 DNA reads TGTGCCAGCAGCGGGGGGGCCTATACTGAGCAGTTCTTC. Translation gives CASSGGAYTEQFF.

This clonotype has only a few counts. The chain is built from TRBV2 and TRBJ2-5; D remains ambiguous. Germline-derived CDR1 and CDR2 are SNHLY and FYNNEI. Trimming pared 4 bases from V and 3 bases from J, leaving 9 bases between. The CDR3 totals 13 residues. This CDR3 is CASSVSRKETQYF. CDR3 nucleotide sequence: TGTGCCAGCAGTGTAAGCAGGAAAGAGACCCAGTACTTC.

The V gene is TRBV19, the J gene TRBJ1-5; D is ambiguous. This CDR3 contains 17 residues. Trimming removed 5 bases at V and 6 bases at J, with 23 bases between. Germline loops: CDR1 LNHDA, CDR2 SQIVND (reference sequence). CDR3 region: CASSHSSAGQYSQPQHF. The DNA for the CDR3 is TGTGCCAGTAGTCACTCCTCGGCCGGGCAGTATAGTCAGCCCCAGCATTTT.

This clonotype was observed many times. The V call is TRBV5-1, the J call TRBJ2-7, with a weak D call TRBD1 (6 bases). The germline gives CDR1 SGHRS, CDR2 YFSETQ. Trimming stripped 3 bases from V and 6 bases from J, with 16 bases between. This CDR3 region has 14 residues. CDR3 bases: TGCGCCAGCAGCTGGGACACAACCACGGGCGAGCAGTACTTC. Protein: CASSWDTTTGEQYF. Based on the CDR3 plus reference TRBV5-1 and TRBJ2-7, the full variable domain is KAGVTQTPRYLIKTRGQQVTLSCSPISGHRSVSWYQQTPGQGLQFLFEYFSETQRNKGNFPGRFSGRQFSNSRSEMNVSTLELGDSALYLCASSWDTTTGEQYFGPGTRLTVT.

J is TRBJ2-5 and V is TRBV7-6; 11 nucleotides align to TRBD2. J lost 7 bases, V lost 4 bases, and 5 bases had no gene match. This CDR3 spans 14 amino acids. Germline loops: CDR1 SGHVS, CDR2 FNYEAQ. CDR3 in DNA: TGTGCCAGCAGCTCCACTAGCGGGGGCCTGACCCAGTACTTC. This codes for CASSSTSGGLTQYF.

This chain links TRBV5-4 with TRBJ2-7; D might be TRBD1 (5 bases). This CDR3 is 14 amino acids long. V lost 1 base and J lost 3, with 11 bases in between. CDR1 SGHNT and CDR2 YYREEE come from the germline V gene (reference sequence). In DNA, the CDR3 is TGTGCCAGCAGCTTGTGGGGCAAAAGCTACGAGCAGTACTTC. As protein: CASSLWGKSYEQYF.

This clonotype was detected a few times. The J gene is TRBJ1-5, the V gene TRBV2; TRBD1 might be the D (5 bases). The length of the CDR3 is 14 residues. Germline V gene sequence: CDR1 SNHLY, CDR2 FYNNEI. V shed 8 bases and J shed 3 bases, with 14 bases lying between them. The CDR3 DNA reads as TGTGCCAGCGGCTCTGGGGGTGCCAATCAGCCCCAGCATTTT. As protein: CASGSGGANQPQHF.

In this sample, this clonotype turned up many times. The chain links TRBV3-1 to TRBJ2-7; D is unresolved. The CDR3 sequence is 12 residues long. Germline CDR1 reads LGHDT; CDR2 reads YNNKEL (reference sequence). V was shortened by 1 base and J by 5 bases, with 6 bases between the two germline ends. CDR3 sequence (DNA): TGTGCCAGCAGCCAAGCTTTTAACGAGCAGTACTTC. As protein: CASSQAFNEQYF.

The chain carries TRBV4-2 and TRBJ1-2; D perhaps matches TRBD1 (6 bases). The germline V gene encodes CDR1 LGHNA and CDR2 YNFKEQ. The CDR3 is 14 residues long. The V end lost 3 bases, the J end lost 5 bases, and 13 bases lay between the germline ends. CDR3 protein: CASSQETGDYGYTF. The CDR3 DNA sequence: TGTGCCAGCAGCCAGGAGACAGGAGATTATGGCTACACCTTC.

The rearrangement joins TRBV7-2 to TRBJ1-2; D remains unclear. Germline assignment: CDR1 SGHTA and CDR2 FQGNSA. CDR3 length: 15 residues. The germline V and J ends were trimmed by 1 base and 4 bases, with 13 bases remaining between them. The CDR3 coding sequence is TGTGCCAGCAGCTTAGACAGAGGGTCTACCTATGGCTACACCTTC. This gives the protein CASSLDRGSTYGYTF.

This clonotype was found a few times. This chain links TRBV5-1 with TRBJ2-5; TRBD2 matches 7 bases. Trimming cost V 4 bases and J 0 bases; bases outside gene matches: 12. CDR3 length equals 17 residues. Germline CDR1 is SGHRS and CDR2 is YFSETQ. CDR3 in amino acids: CASSGGGLADNQETQYF. The CDR3 DNA is TGCGCCAGCAGCGGGGGTGGTCTAGCGGACAACCAAGAGACCCAGTACTTC.

V gene TRBV10-2 combines with J gene TRBJ2-7; 10 nucleotides align to TRBD2. Germline V gives CDR1 WSHSY, CDR2 SAAADI. The CDR3 runs to 16 residues. V was pared by 9 bases and J by 4 bases, with 15 bases of the junction left unmatched. CDR3 coding DNA: TGCGCCAGTGGACCCGCAGGAAGCGGGGGGGCGTACGAGCAGTACTTC. Translation gives CASGPAGSGGAYEQYF.

There are a few counts of this clonotype. This rearrangement joins TRBV5-5 to TRBJ2-1; D not certain. The V gene's germline CDR1 is SGHKS and CDR2 YYEKEE (reference sequence). V lost 1 base and J 1 base, leaving 12 bases between the germline ends. The CDR3 runs 16 residues. In DNA form, the CDR3 reads TGTGCCAGCAGCTTGTCTGACCCACAGTCCTACAATGAGCAGTTCTTC. Its translation is CASSLSDPQSYNEQFF. Supplemented by reference TRBV5-5 and TRBJ2-1, the full variable domain reads DAGVTQSPTHLIKTRGQQVTLRCSPISGHKSVSWYQQVLGQGPQFIFQYYEKEERGRGNFPDRFSARQFPNYSSELNVNALLLGDSALYLCASSLSDPQSYNEQFFGPGTRLTVL.

There are many counts of this clonotype. This sequence joins TRBV24-1 and TRBJ2-1; D remains ambiguous. V was clipped by 2 bases and J by 5 bases, with 12 bases between them. This CDR3 is 15 amino acids long. Germline V lookup: CDR1 KGHDR, CDR2 SFDVKD. In DNA form, the CDR3 reads TGTGCCACCAGTGATTATGGCTCAGCTAACAATGAGCAGTTCTTC. Its protein product is CATSDYGSANNEQFF.

This clonotype came up a few times. The rearrangement links TRBV29-1 to TRBJ1-1; D may be TRBD1 (6 bases). Germline CDR1 reads SQVTM; CDR2 reads ANQGSEA. This CDR3 region has 14 residues. V was pared by 3 bases and J by 0 bases, with 11 bases between. CDR3: CSVETRGMNTEAFF. The CDR3 bases are TGCAGCGTTGAGACCAGGGGCATGAACACTGAAGCTTTCTTT.

About this clonotype: The junction departs from the called germline gene at one end, perhaps through a read error. The chain recombines TRBV7-2 with TRBJ2-2, with TRBD1 matching over 7 bases. CDR3 length: 15 amino acids. Per the germline V gene, CDR1 is SGHTA and CDR2 is FQGNSA. For the CDR3, the DNA is TGTGCCAGCAGCTTACAGGGACAGAACACCGGGGAGCTGGTTTTT. Residues: CASSLQGQNTGELVF.